This T cell receptor beta chain stems from a study of T-cell reconstitution after alpha-beta-depleted transplantation in children. Unique molecular identifiers were built into the TCRbeta library. In TCRdb, the PCR reads were re-called with MiXCR into one record per CDR3 protein. The data contain about 830,000 distinct CDR3 sequences, roughly 15% of them singletons. This sequence was found in a male patient aged 10 to 17 who had a stem cell transplant for acute lymphoblastic leukemia, so the T cells may come from the graft donor. This specimen was PBMCs, mostly from graft donor cells, taken 360 days after TCRalphabeta/CD19-depleted stem cell transplant.

The DNA of the CDR3 is TGTGCCAGCAGTTTACCATCGCGGCCCTACAATGAGCAGTTCTTC. Its translation is CASSLPSRPYNEQFF. The chain couples TRBV12-3 or TRBV12-4 to TRBJ2-1; D not certain. V gave up 2 bases and J gave up 2 bases, with 10 bases separating them. The CDR3 totals 15 residues.